This T cell receptor beta chain stems from a study of shared clonotypes between healthy human individuals. Execution of the assay was at deep level. Some clones are missing from TCRdb's copy, which holds only in-frame ones; the method was immunoSEQ multiplex PCR. The sample contains 800,000 to 1,200,000 clones, roughly 74% of which appear only once. Worth noting for this clone: Antigen unknown.

The trim removed 6 bases at V and 7 bases at J, leaving 7 bases unmatched. Germline V gene data show CDR1 as ENHRY and CDR2 as SYGVKD. The CDR3 length is 16 residues. Study results and caveats: Among the subsets, naive ones generally showed larger estimated richness than memory ones.

The healthy adult donors were HIV-negative and reported no recent acute infections or vaccinations. Into CD45RA+ naive and CD45RA-negative memory subsets, the CD4+ cells were split. The chain employs TRBV10-3 and TRBJ2-1; 15 nucleotides match TRBD2. The receptor's source is a man aged 18 to 35 in good health. Some clones in this sample may be carry-over from other donors' samples. The sample was memory CD4+ T cells from PBMCs. Described subset: CD45RA-negative fraction. The CDR3 sequence is CAISLGLAGGQNEQFF. The DNA of the CDR3 is TGTGCCATCAGCCTTGGACTAGCGGGAGGGCAAAATGAGCAGTTCTTC.